This T cell receptor (beta chain) came from a study of T cells after yellow fever vaccination. This CDR3 region has 13 residues. CDR1 is MDHEN, CDR2 SYDVKM, per germline. Trimming took 3 bases from V and 5 from J, leaving 7 bases between them. On this clonotype itself: Its antigen is still unknown.

General study points: Any FACS-sorted repertoire could hold abundant clonotypes that contaminate it from the bulk population.

5'RACE template switching produced TCR cDNA carrying a universal primer site and UMIs. TCRdb re-called the 5' RACE reads through MiXCR, storing one row per CDR3 protein. The table records approximately 250,000 distinct CDR3 sequences, less than 7.5% of them present only once. Sequenced material: CD4+ T cells sorted from PBMCs, taken on the day of the yellow fever booster vaccination. This receptor was taken from a man younger than 40 who received the YFV17D yellow fever vaccine. V and J are TRBV28 and TRBJ2-2; no firm D call. As DNA, the CDR3 is TGTGCCAGCAGTTTCTATGTTACCGGGGAGCTGTTTTTT. Its translation is CASSFYVTGELFF. The entire variable domain, with the rest obtained from reference TRBV28 and TRBJ2-2, is as follows: DVKVTQSSRYLVKRTGEKVFLECVQDMDHENMFWYRQDPGLGLRLIYFSYDVKMKEKGDIPEGYSVSREKKERFSLILESASTNQTSMYLCASSFYVTGELFFGEGSRLTVL.